This T cell receptor (beta chain) was recovered during a study of CDR3 diversity in severe acne. This clonotype was counted between two and nine times. The germline V and J ends were trimmed by 0 bases and 6 bases, with 8 bases remaining between them. The germline V gene has CDR1 DFQATT and CDR2 SNEGSKA (reference sequence). This CDR3 spans 13 amino acids. TCRdb itself ran the PCR reads through MiXCR, one entry per CDR3 protein. The repertoire holds about 86,000 distinct CDR3 sequences, with under 65% as singletons. The sequence was obtained from a male donor in good health, without acne. The rearrangement joins TRBV20-1 to TRBJ2-2; D remains unclear. The specimen sequenced was blood. The chain's CDR3 is CSARDETPGELFF. The CDR3 region has the DNA TGCAGTGCTAGAGATGAAACACCCGGGGAGCTGTTTTTT.